The 11 T cell receptor beta chains listed next were all sequenced from one sample in a study of T-cell memory formation after mild COVID-19. Each CDR3 protein gets one entry after TCRdb re-called the 5' RACE reads with MiXCR. The sample lists roughly 200,000 distinct CDR3 sequences; under 20% were seen once. Sequencing input: PBMCs or a T cell subset sorted from them (not recorded which). The receptors derive from an adult woman who had mild COVID-19 (a few samples of this study predate the infection). Cell type and time point are not known.

In this sample, this clonotype turned up a few times. This chain connects TRBV6-5 to TRBJ2-3, with TRBD2 identical over 7 bases. The CDR3 spans 15 residues. V lost 6 bases and J lost 0; bases outside the gene matches: 6. CDR1 is MNHEY and CDR2 is SVGAGI in the germline V gene. The CDR3, as DNA: TGTGCCAGCAGCCGTAGCGGGTCCAGCACAGATACGCAGTATTTT. Protein: CASSRSGSSTDTQYF.

This clonotype has a single count. The V and J genes are TRBV18 and TRBJ2-1; 9 positions agree with TRBD2. V shed 3 bases and J 8 bases; nucleotides not matched to a gene: 8. This CDR3 contains 15 residues. Germline loops: CDR1 KGHSH, CDR2 LQKENI. The CDR3 DNA reads as TGTGCCAGCTCACCGGGGCGGGGGGGCCACGATGAGCAGTTCTTC. Its protein product is CASSPGRGGHDEQFF.

The chain recombines TRBV7-2 with TRBJ2-4, with TRBD2 as a possible D gene (5 bases). The V and J ends lost 0 bases and 0 bases respectively, with 6 bases between them. Germline loops: CDR1 SGHTA, CDR2 FQGNSA. The CDR3 has 15 residues. CDR3 in DNA: TGTGCCAGCAGCTTAGCCGGGGTAGCCAAAAACATTCAGTACTTC. This translates into CASSLAGVAKNIQYF.

This clonotype has more than one count but fewer than ten. This rearrangement joins TRBV7-9 to TRBJ1-1, with 8 bases aligning to TRBD1. The J segment lost 5 bases and the V segment lost 1 base, leaving 6 bases of the junction unmatched. The germline V gene has CDR1 SEHNR and CDR2 FQNEAQ (reference sequence). The CDR3 has 15 residues. The DNA of the CDR3 is TGTGCCAGCAGCTTAGTGGCAGGGGGCCAGACTGAAGCTTTCTTT. This translates into CASSLVAGGQTEAFF.

The V call is TRBV29-1, the J call TRBJ1-1, with D possibly TRBD1 on 5 matching bases. Deletions cut 7 bases from V and 4 bases from J, with 16 bases between. This CDR3 contains 13 residues. Germline CDR1 reads SQVTM; CDR2 reads ANQGSEA. The CDR3 here is CSGFGQGPTEAFF. The CDR3 DNA reads TGCAGCGGCTTCGGCCAGGGTCCCACTGAAGCTTTCTTT.

This clonotype has a handful of counts. The rearrangement uses TRBV19 and TRBJ2-1, with 10 bases fitting TRBD1. The CDR3 runs 16 residues. The trim removed 4 bases at V and 0 bases at J, leaving 3 bases unmatched. Germline loops: CDR1 LNHDA, CDR2 SQIVND (reference sequence). CDR3 residues: CASSTGQGFSYNEQFF. In nucleotides, the CDR3 is TGTGCCAGTAGTACGGGACAGGGGTTCTCCTACAATGAGCAGTTCTTC.

This clonotype was observed a handful of times. V is TRBV5-1 and J is TRBJ1-2; perhaps TRBD1 as D (6 bases). Germline CDR1 reads SGHRS; CDR2 reads YFSETQ. This CDR3 region has 15 residues. V was cut by 6 bases and J by 2 bases, with 17 bases left in between. The CDR3 reads CASTTNREGNYGYTF. The CDR3 region has the DNA TGCGCCAGCACCACCAACAGGGAAGGGAACTATGGCTACACCTTC.

This clonotype showed up just a few times. The J gene is TRBJ2-7, the V gene TRBV4-2; D gene uncertain. The CDR3 extends over 14 amino acids. CDR1 and CDR2 (germline): LGHNA, YNFKEQ. The V and J ends lost 0 bases and 1 base respectively, with 7 bases between them. The CDR3 nucleotides read TGTGCCAGCAGCCAAGAACGAGTTTCCTACGAGCAGTACTTC. It encodes CASSQERVSYEQYF.

This clonotype was counted between two and nine times. This chain joins TRBV7-3 and TRBJ2-5; 12 positions agree with TRBD1. The CDR3 has 16 residues. Per the germline V gene, CDR1 is SGHTA and CDR2 is FQGTGA. J was trimmed by 7 bases and V by 5 bases; bases with no gene match: 11. The CDR3 bases are TGTGCCAGCAGCCCCGGGGGACAGGGGGCTCGTGGGACCCAGTACTTC. It encodes CASSPGGQGARGTQYF.

The chain uses TRBV12-3 or TRBV12-4 and TRBJ2-7; TRBD2 matches at 9 bases. After removal of 4 bases from V and 9 bases from J, the junction contained 13 bases not matched to a gene. The CDR3 consists of 15 residues. In nucleotides, the CDR3 is TGTGCCAGCAGTTCAATCGGGACTAGCAGCAAAGTGCAGTACTTC. It yields the protein CASSSIGTSSKVQYF.

J is TRBJ2-5 and V is TRBV5-5; D uncertain. Germline CDR1 and CDR2: SGHKS and YYEKEE (reference sequence). V was pared by 1 base and J by 3 bases, with 7 bases between. This CDR3 is built from 13 residues. The CDR3: CASSLMAKETQYF. CDR3 in DNA: TGTGCCAGCAGCTTGATGGCCAAAGAGACCCAGTACTTC.